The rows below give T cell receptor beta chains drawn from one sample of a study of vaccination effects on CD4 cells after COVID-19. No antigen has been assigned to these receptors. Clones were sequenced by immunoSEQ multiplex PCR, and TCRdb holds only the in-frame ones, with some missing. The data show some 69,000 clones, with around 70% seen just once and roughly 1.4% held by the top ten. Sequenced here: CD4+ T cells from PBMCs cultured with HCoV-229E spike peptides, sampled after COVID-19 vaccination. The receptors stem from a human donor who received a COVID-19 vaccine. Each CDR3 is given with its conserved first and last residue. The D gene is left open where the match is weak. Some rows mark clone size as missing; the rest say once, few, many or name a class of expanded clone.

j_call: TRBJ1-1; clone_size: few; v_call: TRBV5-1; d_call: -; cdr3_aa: CASTKSAQMNTEAFF; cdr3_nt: TGCGCCAGCACGAAATCGGCACAGATGAACACTGAAGCTTTCTTT
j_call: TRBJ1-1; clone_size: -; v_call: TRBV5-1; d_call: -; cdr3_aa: CASREQGHSTEAFF; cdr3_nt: TGCGCCAGCAGAGAGCAGGGACATAGCACTGAAGCTTTCTTT
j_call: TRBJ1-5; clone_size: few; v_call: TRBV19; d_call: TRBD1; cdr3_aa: CASSIRTGVGPNQPQHF; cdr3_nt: TGTGCCAGTAGTATTAGGACAGGGGTGGGCCCCAATCAGCCCCAGCATTTT
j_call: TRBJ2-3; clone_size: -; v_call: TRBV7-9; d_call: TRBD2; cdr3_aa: CASSPAGAVTDTQYF; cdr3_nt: TGTGCCAGCAGCCCAGCGGGGGCCGTCACAGATACGCAGTATTTT
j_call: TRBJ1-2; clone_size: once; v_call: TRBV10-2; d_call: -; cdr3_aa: CASSDSGSNYGYTF; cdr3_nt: TGCGCCAGCAGTGATTCTGGGTCAAACTATGGCTACACCTTC
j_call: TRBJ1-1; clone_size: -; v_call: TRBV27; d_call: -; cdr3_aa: CASSGRIGTTEAFF; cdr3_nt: TGTGCCAGCAGTGGAAGAATAGGGACCACTGAAGCTTTCTTT
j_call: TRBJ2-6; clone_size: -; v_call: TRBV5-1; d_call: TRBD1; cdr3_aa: CATGQGAGANVLTF; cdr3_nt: TGCGCCACAGGACAGGGGGCTGGGGCCAACGTCCTGACTTTC
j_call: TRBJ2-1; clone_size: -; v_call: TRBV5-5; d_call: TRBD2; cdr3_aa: CASSFSGGTYNEQFF; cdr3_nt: TGTGCCAGCAGCTTTAGCGGGGGGACCTACAATGAGCAGTTCTTC
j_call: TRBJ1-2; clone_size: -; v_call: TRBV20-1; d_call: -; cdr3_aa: CSASTGFGYTF; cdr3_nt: TGCAGTGCTAGTACAGGGTTCGGCTACACCTTC
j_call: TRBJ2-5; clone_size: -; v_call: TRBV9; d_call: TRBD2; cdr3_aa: CASSAHPGGGALETQYF; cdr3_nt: TGTGCCAGCAGCGCCCACCCGGGCGGGGGGGCCTTAGAGACCCAGTACTTC